One sample yielded the 19 T cell receptor beta chains listed below, sequenced in a study of T cells in Graves' hyperthyroidism and ophthalmopathy. Amplified regions were TCR beta CDR3 sequences from RNA transcripts. A set of HTBI primers served as the primers for a first-round RT-PCR of the TCR CDR3. Via MiXCR, TCRdb re-called the multiplex PCR reads, giving one row per CDR3 protein. The sample records more than 150,000 distinct CDR3 sequences, around 15% being singletons. Material: blood. These receptor sequences come from a woman aged 45-60 years with Graves' hyperthyroidism.

V and J are TRBV5-1 and TRBJ2-5; D is unclear. Germline V gene lookup returns CDR1 SGHRS and CDR2 YFSETQ. The CDR3 runs 15 residues. Trimming pared 0 bases from V and 0 bases from J, leaving 9 bases between. CDR3 sequence reads: CASSLGSADQETQYF. CDR3 DNA: TGCGCCAGCAGCTTGGGTTCCGCGGACCAAGAGACCCAGTACTTC.

The chain uses TRBV18 and TRBJ2-7; either TRBD1 or TRBD2 may supply D (5 bases each). The CDR3 loop spans 14 amino acids. In germline, CDR1 is KGHSH, CDR2 LQKENI. V was clipped by 1 base and J by 5 bases, with 12 bases between them. This CDR3 is CASSPRDLGHEQYF. In nucleotides, the CDR3 is TGTGCCAGCTCACCACGGGACCTGGGCCACGAGCAGTACTTC.

This clonotype has at least ten counts. The genes are TRBV6-5 and TRBJ2-5, with 9 positions matching TRBD2. V lost 2 bases and J lost 5; bases outside the gene matches: 6. From germline, CDR1 is MNHEY and CDR2 SVGAGI. The CDR3 is 15 residues long. The CDR3, as DNA: TGTGCCAGCAGTTACGCCTCGCGGGGGGGGGAGACCCAGTACTTC. Translation: CASSYASRGGETQYF.

This clonotype is a singleton in its sample. Being one base from a much bigger clone, this may be a read error. The chain employs TRBV18 and TRBJ2-1; D is unresolved. CDR1 KGHSH and CDR2 LQKENI come from the germline V gene. The length of the CDR3 is 14 residues. CDR3 amino acids: CTSSLGLGHNEQFF. CDR3 nucleotides: TGTACCAGCTCACTCGGTCTAGGCCACAATGAGCAGTTCTTC.

The chain combines TRBV12-3 or TRBV12-4 with TRBJ1-1, with D possibly TRBD1 on 6 matching bases. The CDR3 runs 15 residues. V was pared by 8 bases and J by 0 bases, with 16 bases between. The CDR3 coding sequence is TGTGCCAGCCGGGTAAAGGGGGGCTTGAACACTGAAGCTTTCTTT. Protein sequence: CASRVKGGLNTEAFF.

This clonotype was recorded at least ten times. The V call is TRBV25-1, the J call TRBJ2-3; no clear D gene. Per germline, CDR1 MGHDK and CDR2 SYGVNS. The CDR3 is 16 amino acids. Trimming removed 3 bases from V and 2 bases from J, with 15 bases in between. The CDR3 region has the DNA TGTGCCAGCAGTGAGAGAATCCCCACACACACAGATACGCAGTATTTT. Its protein product is CASSERIPTHTDTQYF.

In its sample, this clonotype was seen a few times. The chain combines TRBV4-1 with TRBJ2-7; D is possibly TRBD1 or TRBD2 (5 bases each). The CDR3 has 15 amino acids. V shed 4 bases and J shed 4 bases, with 17 bases lying between them. Germline values: CDR1 MGHRA, CDR2 YSYEKL. The CDR3: CASSLGRVGDYEQYF. The CDR3 DNA is TGCGCCAGCAGCCTCGGGCGGGTGGGGGATTACGAGCAGTACTTC.

This clonotype was seen a few times. The rearrangement uses TRBV11-2 and TRBJ2-1; 12 nucleotides agree with TRBD2. The CDR3 spans 18 residues. J lost 0 bases, V lost 1 base, and 4 bases had no gene match. CDR1 and CDR2 from the germline V gene are SGHAT and FQNNGV. The CDR3 DNA sequence: TGTGCCAGCAGCTTAGGAACTAGCGGGGGGAACTCCTACAATGAGCAGTTCTTC. Its translation is CASSLGTSGGNSYNEQFF. Looking up the rest from reference TRBV11-2 and TRBJ2-1 gives the full variable domain: EAGVAQSPRYKIIEKRQSVAFWCNPISGHATLYWYQQILGQGPKLLIQFQNNGVVDDSQLPKDRFSAERLKGVDSTLKIQPAKLEDSAVYLCASSLGTSGGNSYNEQFFGPGTRLTVL.

This clonotype has a count of ten or more. The chain combines TRBV2 with TRBJ2-3; TRBD2 matches at 13 bases. V shed 5 bases and J 2 bases; nucleotides not matched to a gene: 4. The germline V gene encodes CDR1 SNHLY and CDR2 FYNNEI. The CDR3 is 16 residues long. CDR3 nucleotide sequence: TGTGCCAGCAGTAAAGGACTAGCGGGGGTCACAGATACGCAGTATTTT. This codes for CASSKGLAGVTDTQYF.

This sequence joins TRBV20-1 and TRBJ1-5; tentatively, D is TRBD1 (5 bases). Germline values: CDR1 DFQATT, CDR2 SNEGSKA (reference sequence). V lost 0 bases, J lost 6 bases, and 15 bases lay in between. The CDR3 has 15 residues. This CDR3 reads CSARERRPGGQPQHF. The CDR3 nucleotides read TGCAGTGCTAGAGAAAGGCGGCCCGGGGGTCAGCCCCAGCATTTT.

This clonotype has at least ten counts. Here the CDR3 reads CSARLPEDTQYF. CDR3 nucleotide sequence: TGCAGTGCTAGATTGCCGGAGGATACGCAGTATTTT. The chain has TRBV20-1 and TRBJ2-3; unclear D gene. The CDR3 covers 12 residues. Deletions cut 2 bases from V and 6 bases from J, with 9 bases between. CDR1 is DFQATT, CDR2 SNEGSKA, per germline (reference sequence).

This clonotype was observed at least ten times. The rearrangement uses TRBV7-9 and TRBJ1-1, with 9 nucleotides matching TRBD1. The CDR3 is 12 amino acids. From germline, CDR1 is SEHNR and CDR2 FQNEAQ (reference sequence). V was clipped by 7 bases and J by 9 bases; unmatched bases: 6. The CDR3 nucleotides read TGTGCCAGCACGGCGGGGACAGGGAAAGCTTTCTTT. This sequence encodes CASTAGTGKAFF.

This clonotype was seen at least ten times. V and J are TRBV27 and TRBJ2-7; perhaps TRBD2 as D (6 bases). Trimming took 6 bases from V and 2 from J, leaving 11 bases between them. This CDR3 comprises 13 residues. CDR1 is MNHEY, CDR2 SMNVEV, per germline (reference sequence). CDR3 protein: CASSLRGPYEQYF. CDR3 nucleotide sequence: TGTGCCAGCAGCTTGCGGGGTCCCTACGAGCAGTACTTC.

This clonotype was detected ten times or more. This chain uses TRBV6-1 with TRBJ2-7; no definite D call. V lost 5 bases to trimming and J lost 4 bases, with 9 bases between them. The CDR3 extends over 12 amino acids. CDR1 is MNHNS and CDR2 is SASEGT in the germline V gene. In DNA, the CDR3 is TGTGCCAGCAGTAGGACCGTTTACGAGCAGTACTTC. It codes for CASSRTVYEQYF.

This clonotype was picked up a small number of times. The rearrangement uses TRBV6-1 and TRBJ1-2; D is perhaps TRBD1 (6 bases). Germline V CDR1 and CDR2: MNHNS, SASEGT. This CDR3 region has 16 residues. The V and J ends lost 5 bases and 2 bases respectively, with 18 bases between them. The CDR3 sequence: CASSPGAGGKNYGYTF. CDR3 in DNA: TGTGCCAGCAGTCCCGGGGCGGGGGGCAAGAACTATGGCTACACCTTC.

In its sample, this clonotype was seen many times. As DNA, the CDR3 is TGTGCCAGCAGCTTACTCGGGCCTCCCGTCCCAGATACGCAGTATTTT. Its protein product is CASSLLGPPVPDTQYF. This sequence joins TRBV7-6 and TRBJ2-3; the D is unclear. This CDR3 is 16 amino acids long. V was clipped by 2 bases and J by 4 bases, with 16 bases between them. Germline loops: CDR1 SGHVS, CDR2 FNYEAQ.

The J gene is TRBJ2-5, the V gene TRBV5-1; maybe TRBD2 (5 bases). CDR1 and CDR2 (germline): SGHRS, YFSETQ. This CDR3 contains 17 residues. The ends were cut back, 4 bases at V and 5 bases at J, with 24 bases in the middle. The CDR3 DNA is TGCGCCAGCAGCCCGACTAAGCATTTTATAGAGTTGGAGACCCAGTACTTC. Translating gives CASSPTKHFIELETQYF.

Comment on this clonotype: The final CDR3 position lacks the conserved phenylalanine or tryptophan, pointing to a likely read error. The chain couples TRBV7-8 to TRBJ1-1; no definite D call. CDR3 size: 12 residues. Germline V gives CDR1 SGHVS, CDR2 FQNEAQ. The CDR3 DNA reads TGTGCCGGCAGCTCCTCAGGCGCTGAAGCTTTCTCT. Translated, it gives CAGSSSGAEAFS.

J is TRBJ2-4 and V is TRBV19; TRBD2 is a possible D gene (7 bases). The ends were cut back, 3 bases at V and 5 bases at J, with 11 bases in the middle. CDR3 length: 14 residues. Germline lookup yields CDR1 LNHDA and CDR2 SQIVND (reference sequence). In DNA, the CDR3 is TGTGCCAGTAGTATTATGGGGGGGCAAAACATTCAGTACTTC. Protein product: CASSIMGGQNIQYF.